This record looks at one TCR beta chain sequence and its context. The data belong to a study of blood T cell repertoires in COVID-19. Overall study context: Collection of acute and convalescent COVID-19 samples took place in the United States, Italy and Spain. The cDNA or gDNA used as material had been derived from T cells, B-cell-depleted T cells, or PBMCs.

Trimming removed 5 bases at V and 7 bases at J, with 11 bases between. This CDR3 comprises 11 residues. Germline CDR1 DFQATT, CDR2 SNEGSKA (reference sequence). In the original workflow: It was from reference gene primer amplification that nucleated cell counts were estimated. The data were produced by immunoSEQ multiplex PCR, yet TCRdb's version contains in-frame clones alone and is incomplete. V and J calls and clone size are copied from that table; D and trimming were computed from the DNA. In the table there are 150,000 to 160,000 clones, 88% of which are singletons. The rearrangement joins TRBV20-1 to TRBJ1-1; no firm D call. The source material was peripheral blood. The clonotype originates from a woman between 65 and 79 years old with acute or convalescent COVID-19. The CDR3 is CSAFRPGEAFF. The CDR3 coding sequence is TGCAGTGCTTTTCGCCCGGGTGAAGCTTTCTTT.